A single sample is the source of the 23 T cell receptor beta chains below, sequenced in a study of response to subunit inactivated influenza vaccine. TCRdb itself ran the RT-PCR reads through MiXCR, one entry per CDR3 protein. The table shows about 540,000 distinct CDR3 sequences, with 20% to 25% occurring only once. These data also formed part of another study, on T cells expressing NK-cell markers. As that study records: Beta-chain TCR cDNA was generated via 5'RACE template switching with UMIs.

The sequencing here drew on CD4+ T cells sorted from PBMCs, taken roughly 13 days after vaccination. These receptors originate from a man aged 45 to 65 who received an inactivated influenza vaccine.

This rearrangement joins TRBV30 to TRBJ2-7; TRBD2 matches 8 bases. With V trimmed by 4 bases and J by 4 bases, 18 bases remained unmatched. The CDR3 loop spans 17 amino acids. Germline CDR1 reads GTSNPN; CDR2 reads SVGIG (reference sequence). CDR3 protein: CAWMHSRGGWGGYEQYF. The DNA for the CDR3 is TGTGCCTGGATGCATTCTCGGGGGGGCTGGGGAGGGTACGAGCAGTACTTC. Full variable domain (remainder filled in from reference TRBV30 and TRBJ2-7): SQTIHQWPATLVQPVGSPLSLECTVEGTSNPNLYWYRQAAGRGLQLLFYSVGIGQISSEVPQNLSASRPQDRQFILSSKKLLLSDSGFYLCAWMHSRGGWGGYEQYFGPGTRLTVT.

The chain couples TRBV20-1 to TRBJ2-5, with TRBD1 as a possible D gene (5 bases). The CDR3 has 12 amino acids. V lost 7 bases and J 0 bases, leaving 9 bases between the germline ends. Germline CDR1 DFQATT, CDR2 SNEGSKA (reference sequence). The CDR3 DNA reads as TGCAGTGAGGGGCGGAACCAAGAGACCCAGTACTTC. It specifies CSEGRNQETQYF.

This clonotype was recorded many times. The rearrangement links TRBV5-5 to TRBJ1-6; TRBD1 matches 8 bases. The CDR3 loop spans 15 amino acids. The V gene's germline CDR1 is SGHKS and CDR2 YYEKEE (reference sequence). V was pared by 2 bases and J by 9 bases, with 7 bases of the junction left unmatched. CDR3: CASSFSGTGGSPLHF. The CDR3 DNA reads as TGTGCCAGCAGCTTCTCCGGGACAGGAGGTTCACCCCTCCACTTT.

The chain carries TRBV4-1 and TRBJ2-3; D is perhaps TRBD2 (6 bases). CDR3 length equals 15 residues. Per the germline V gene, CDR1 is MGHRA and CDR2 is YSYEKL. Trimming cost V 1 base and J 6 bases, with 14 bases left between them. The chain's CDR3 is CASSQVGGEKDTQYF. Here the CDR3 DNA reads TGCGCCAGCAGCCAAGTTGGCGGGGAAAAGGATACGCAGTATTTT.

The rearrangement joins TRBV12-3 or TRBV12-4 to TRBJ2-1, with D uncertain. This CDR3 has 13 residues. V lost 8 bases and J 0 bases, leaving 8 bases between the germline ends. The CDR3 spells CASREVSYNEQFF. The CDR3 DNA follows: TGTGCCAGCCGTGAGGTCTCCTACAATGAGCAGTTCTTC.

This chain joins TRBV20-1 and TRBJ2-1; 12 nucleotides match TRBD2. From germline, CDR1 is DFQATT and CDR2 SNEGSKA (reference sequence). The CDR3 runs to 18 residues. The V and J ends lost 0 bases and 2 bases, in that order; junction bases with no gene match: 8. CDR3 amino acids: CSARDMTSGGRTYNEQFF. The CDR3 DNA sequence: TGCAGTGCTAGAGATATGACTAGCGGGGGCCGAACCTACAATGAGCAGTTCTTC.

This clonotype was counted a few times. V gene TRBV3-1 combines with J gene TRBJ2-3; a possible D gene is TRBD2 (6 bases). Trimming stripped 1 base from V and 2 bases from J, with 19 bases between. Germline V gene sequence: CDR1 LGHDT, CDR2 YNNKEL (reference sequence). The CDR3 covers 18 residues. CDR3: CASSQALMRGRDTDTQYF. The CDR3 DNA follows: TGTGCCAGCAGCCAAGCTCTCATGCGGGGAAGGGACACAGATACGCAGTATTTT.

The chain joins TRBV24-1 to TRBJ1-1; the D is unclear. The CDR3 extends over 13 amino acids. Germline CDR1 and CDR2: KGHDR and SFDVKD. Trimming left V 9 bases short and J 0 bases short, with 10 bases between. The CDR3 DNA reads TGTGCCACCCAAAATCGCATGAACACTGAAGCTTTCTTT. Amino acid sequence: CATQNRMNTEAFF.

V usage is TRBV2 and J usage is TRBJ2-1, with 9 bases that match TRBD2. CDR1 and CDR2 (germline): SNHLY, FYNNEI. This CDR3 comprises 16 residues. Trimming removed 4 bases from V and 6 bases from J; junction bases left unmatched: 10. The CDR3: CASSGGSGRVSNEQFF. DNA of the CDR3: TGTGCCAGCAGTGGAGGTAGCGGGAGAGTAAGCAATGAGCAGTTCTTC.

The chain joins TRBV6-1 to TRBJ1-1, with D hard to call. The CDR3 contains 15 residues. V lost 7 bases and J lost 0, with 15 bases in between. From germline, CDR1 is MNHNS and CDR2 SASEGT. The CDR3 here is CASMRKYTMNTEAFF. In nucleotides, the CDR3 is TGTGCCAGCATGAGGAAATATACCATGAACACTGAAGCTTTCTTT.

This clonotype appeared many times. The chain uses TRBV10-2 and TRBJ2-3; 7 bases agree with TRBD2. The CDR3 runs 13 residues. The germline V gene encodes CDR1 WSHSY and CDR2 SAAADI. J gave up 4 bases and V 8 bases, and 6 bases lay outside the gene matches. CDR3 coding DNA: TGCGCCAGCTCGGGGGGAGGGGCAGATACGCAGTATTTT. It specifies CASSGGGADTQYF.

The sample holds a few counts of this clonotype. This sequence joins TRBV5-1 and TRBJ1-4; 8 bases match TRBD1. The junction had 10 bases not matched to a gene; V was cut back by 4 bases and J by 8 bases. The CDR3 spans 15 residues. Germline V CDR1 and CDR2: SGHRS, YFSETQ. As DNA, the CDR3 is TGCGCCAGCAGCCAATGGACAGGGTCTGAAGAAAAACTGTTTTTT. Amino acids: CASSQWTGSEEKLFF.

This clonotype was counted a few times. V is TRBV4-2 and J is TRBJ2-1, with 9 bases fitting TRBD2. Germline V gene sequence: CDR1 LGHNA, CDR2 YNFKEQ. This CDR3 is built from 16 residues. V lost 5 bases to trimming and J lost 1 base; unmatched junction nucleotides: 6. In nucleotides, the CDR3 is TGTGCCAGCAGCATAAACCTAGCGGGATCCTACAATGAGCAGTTCTTC. It is translated as CASSINLAGSYNEQFF.

This chain uses TRBV13 with TRBJ2-3, with 10 bases that match TRBD2. The CDR3 is 16 amino acids. The germline CDR1 and CDR2 sequences are PRHDT and FYEKMQ (reference sequence). With 5 bases clipped from V and 1 base from J, the junction kept 6 bases outside the gene matches. The CDR3 region is CASSKRLAGGTDTQYF. DNA of the CDR3: TGTGCCAGCAGCAAAAGACTAGCGGGTGGCACAGATACGCAGTATTTT.

The rearrangement uses TRBV2 and TRBJ2-4; no firm D call. V dropped 6 bases and J dropped 6 bases, with 15 bases sitting between them. The CDR3 is 14 residues long. The germline V gene encodes CDR1 SNHLY and CDR2 FYNNEI. This CDR3 reads CASRVPRLVNIQYF. Here the CDR3 DNA reads TGTGCCAGCAGGGTTCCCCGACTTGTAAACATTCAGTACTTC.

On this clonotype itself: The junction and the germline gene differ at one end; a read error may be behind it. J is TRBJ2-2 and V is TRBV7-9; no clear D. Germline CDR1 and CDR2: SEHNR and FQNEAQ (reference sequence). CDR3 length: 15 amino acids. The CDR3, as DNA: TGTGACAGCAGCTTAAGGCAGACGAACACCGGGGAGCTGTTTTTT. Residues: CDSSLRQTNTGELFF.

The rearrangement joins TRBV5-1 to TRBJ1-1, with 10 bases identical to TRBD1. The V and J ends lost 2 bases and 2 bases, in that order; junction bases with no gene match: 6. Germline V CDR1 and CDR2: SGHRS, YFSETQ. The CDR3 has 16 amino acids. The CDR3 DNA follows: TGCGCCAGCAGCTTTATGTGGACAGGGGGTAACACTGAAGCTTTCTTT. Its translation: CASSFMWTGGNTEAFF. Full variable domain (remainder filled in from reference TRBV5-1 and TRBJ1-1): KAGVTQTPRYLIKTRGQQVTLSCSPISGHRSVSWYQQTPGQGLQFLFEYFSETQRNKGNFPGRFSGRQFSNSRSEMNVSTLELGDSALYLCASSFMWTGGNTEAFFGQGTRLTVV.

The V call is TRBV3-1, the J call TRBJ2-2; 7 nucleotides line up with TRBD2. The CDR3 runs to 15 residues. Germline CDR1 reads LGHDT; CDR2 reads YNNKEL (reference sequence). V trimming: 6 bases; J trimming: 1 base; junction bases outside the gene matches: 5. The CDR3 DNA follows: TGTGCCAGCAGGGTTTTAGCGGGGAACACCGGGGAGCTGTTTTTT. Translation: CASRVLAGNTGELFF.

V gene TRBV19 combines with J gene TRBJ2-1, with 14 nucleotides matching TRBD2. The CDR3 totals 14 residues. After removal of 1 base from V and 14 bases from J, the junction contained 4 bases not matched to a gene. Germline loops: CDR1 LNHDA, CDR2 SQIVND (reference sequence). The CDR3 spells CASSIGGLAGEKFF. CDR3 in DNA: TGTGCCAGTAGTATAGGGGGACTAGCGGGAGAAAAGTTCTTC.

This clonotype has only a few counts. V usage is TRBV21-1 and J usage is TRBJ1-5; TRBD1, the D gene given by the table, was not confirmed from the DNA. TRBV21-1 is a pseudogene segment. This CDR3 region has 20 residues. This CDR3 reads CASSKALWDRQTLLNQPQHF. The CDR3 DNA is TGTGCCAGCAGCAAAGCGCTTTGGGACAGACAGACCCTCCTAAATCAGCCCCAGCATTTT.

This clonotype was counted a few times. The chain is built from TRBV4-1 and TRBJ2-3; no firm D call. The CDR3 consists of 14 residues. Germline loops: CDR1 MGHRA, CDR2 YSYEKL. V was pared by 1 base and J by 4 bases, with 9 bases between. CDR3 nucleotide sequence: TGCGCCAGCAGCCAAGGCACATCAGCAGATACGCAGTATTTT. Translation gives CASSQGTSADTQYF.

There are a few counts of this clonotype. The chain links TRBV18 to TRBJ1-6; maybe TRBD1 (5 bases). CDR1 and CDR2 from the germline V gene are KGHSH and LQKENI. V gave up 4 bases and J gave up 7 bases, with 14 bases separating them. The CDR3 spans 15 residues. CDR3 amino acids: CASSLGPRANSPLHF. The DNA for the CDR3 is TGTGCCAGCTCACTGGGCCCCAGGGCGAATTCACCCCTCCACTTT. Looking up the rest from reference TRBV18 and TRBJ1-6 gives the full variable domain: NAGVMQNPRHLVRRRGQEARLRCSPMKGHSHVYWYRQLPEEGLKFMVYLQKENIIDESGMPKERFSAEFPKEGPSILRIQQVVRGDSAAYFCASSLGPRANSPLHFGNGTRLTVT.

The chain joins TRBV7-2 to TRBJ2-7, with D perhaps TRBD1 (5 bases). V dropped 1 base and J dropped 6 bases, with 10 bases sitting between them. Germline V lookup: CDR1 SGHTA, CDR2 FQGNSA. This CDR3 is 13 amino acids long. The DNA for the CDR3 is TGTGCCAGCAGCTTAGGGACACCCCCCGAGCAGTACTTC. Encoded protein: CASSLGTPPEQYF.